The 30 T cell receptor beta chains reported below all come from one sample, sequenced in a study of T-cell reconstitution after alpha-beta-depleted transplantation in children. Using unique molecular identifiers, the investigators prepared the TCRbeta library. TCRdb independently ran MiXCR on the PCR reads; one entry per CDR3 protein. This table holds around 270,000 distinct CDR3 sequences, around a tenth found once. Sequenced here: PBMCs, sampled before TCRalphabeta/CD19-depleted stem cell transplant. The source is a boy under three years old with acute myeloid leukemia, due to receive a stem cell transplant.

The rearrangement joins TRBV27 to TRBJ2-1; D gene unclear. V was trimmed by 5 bases and J by 2 bases, leaving 16 bases between them. Looked up from germline, CDR1 is MNHEY and CDR2 is SMNVEV (reference sequence). The CDR3 runs to 16 residues. For the CDR3, the DNA is TGTGCCAGCAGTCCCGTGTCTGGGCCCCCCTACAATGAGCAGTTCTTC. The encoded protein is CASSPVSGPPYNEQFF.

Note on this clonotype: A much larger clone differs from this one at a single base, so this may be a read error. The CDR3 protein is CAGSSPPGEGDTEAFF. For the CDR3, the DNA is TGTGCCGGCAGTTCCCCCCCCGGGGAGGGGGACACTGAAGCTTTCTTT. This sequence joins TRBV28 and TRBJ1-1, with D possibly TRBD1 on 6 matching bases. The CDR3 is made up of 16 amino acids. Germline V gene lookup returns CDR1 MDHEN and CDR2 SYDVKM.

This chain connects TRBV12-3 or TRBV12-4 to TRBJ2-3; 10 bases align to TRBD2. The V and J ends lost 5 bases and 3 bases, in that order; junction bases with no gene match: 11. This CDR3 is built from 17 residues. CDR3: CASSQRHSSGRTDTQYF. DNA of the CDR3: TGTGCCAGCAGTCAACGTCATTCTAGCGGGAGAACAGATACGCAGTATTTT.

In its sample, this clonotype was seen many times. V usage is TRBV10-2 and J usage is TRBJ2-3; D gene unclear. Germline CDR1 is WSHSY and CDR2 is SAAADI. Trimming took 2 bases from V and 7 from J, leaving 1 base between them. This CDR3 region has 10 residues. The CDR3 DNA reads TGCGCCAGCAGTGAGAATACGCAGTATTTT. This codes for CASSENTQYF.

This clonotype was counted ten times or more. The gene calls are TRBV11-2 and TRBJ1-2, with D perhaps matching TRBD1 (5 bases). Trimming shortened V by 3 bases and J by 5 bases, and 10 bases separated the two germline ends. This CDR3 contains 13 residues. Germline V gene data show CDR1 as SGHAT and CDR2 as FQNNGV. CDR3: CASSFDSEYGYTF. CDR3 DNA: TGTGCCAGCAGCTTCGACAGCGAGTATGGCTACACCTTC. The variable domain in full, with the rest retrieved from reference TRBV11-2 and TRBJ1-2, is EAGVAQSPRYKIIEKRQSVAFWCNPISGHATLYWYQQILGQGPKLLIQFQNNGVVDDSQLPKDRFSAERLKGVDSTLKIQPAKLEDSAVYLCASSFDSEYGYTFGSGTRLTVV.

Turning to this clonotype: With a much larger clone just one base away, this may be a read error. The V and J genes are TRBV2 and TRBJ2-5; 8 bases are shared with TRBD2. Germline assignment: CDR1 SNHLY and CDR2 FYNNEI. The V segment lost 3 bases and the J segment 5 bases; nucleotides outside the gene matches: 8. The CDR3 sequence is 15 residues long. The DNA for the CDR3 is TGTGCCAGCAGTGACCCGACTAGCGCGGATGAGACCCAGTACTTC. Translated: CASSDPTSADETQYF. Full variable domain (outside the CDR3, taken from reference TRBV2 and TRBJ2-5): EPEVTQTPSHQVTQMGQEVILRCVPISNHLYFYWYRQILGQKVEFLVSFYNNEISEKSEIFDDQFSVERPDGSNFTLKIRSTKLEDSAMYFCASSDPTSADETQYFGPGTRLLVL.

The chain combines TRBV5-1 with TRBJ2-6; D gene ambiguous. Between the trimmed V and J ends, which lost 0 bases and 4 bases, there was a span of 8 bases. The CDR3 extends over 15 amino acids. Germline V gene sequence: CDR1 SGHRS, CDR2 YFSETQ. CDR3 sequence (DNA): TGCGCCAGCAGCTTGGCCGAGATAGGGGCCAACGTCCTGACTTTC. Protein: CASSLAEIGANVLTF.

The rearrangement links TRBV19 to TRBJ2-4; D unresolved. V was pared by 6 bases and J by 1 base, with 7 bases between. Germline CDR1 and CDR2: LNHDA and SQIVND (reference sequence). The CDR3 spans 13 residues. The CDR3, as DNA: TGTGCCAGTAGCCCCATGGCCAAAAACATTCAGTACTTC. This codes for CASSPMAKNIQYF.

This clonotype has at least ten counts. This rearrangement joins TRBV29-1 to TRBJ1-4; 8 bases agree with TRBD1. Germline V gives CDR1 SQVTM, CDR2 ANQGSEA. This CDR3 has 12 amino acids. After removal of 4 bases from V and 8 bases from J, the junction contained 3 bases not matched to a gene. CDR3 protein: CSVGDRGEKLFF. CDR3 coding DNA: TGCAGCGTTGGTGACAGGGGAGAAAAACTGTTTTTT.

This clonotype was seen at least ten times. The rearrangement joins TRBV12-3 or TRBV12-4 to TRBJ1-3; D gene unclear. The V and J ends lost 3 bases and 0 bases respectively, with 9 bases between them. CDR3 length: 15 residues. CDR3 nucleotide sequence: TGTGCCAGCAGTTTCGGCATTTCCTCTGGAAACACCATATATTTT. Translated: CASSFGISSGNTIYF.

The V and J genes are TRBV20-1 and TRBJ2-6, with D possibly TRBD2 on 7 matching bases. CDR3 length: 15 residues. V lost 3 bases and J lost 1, with 10 bases in between. Germline assignment: CDR1 DFQATT and CDR2 SNEGSKA (reference sequence). CDR3 loop: CSASRGGSGANVLTF. The DNA of the CDR3 is TGCAGTGCTAGTAGGGGGGGATCTGGGGCCAACGTCCTGACTTTC.

This clonotype was seen many times. The chain carries TRBV6-2 or TRBV6-3 and TRBJ2-1; TRBD1 is a possible D gene (6 bases). The V end was cut by 6 bases, the J end by 9 bases, with 12 bases between. Looked up from germline, CDR1 is MNHEY and CDR2 is SVGEGT. This CDR3 spans 12 amino acids. DNA of the CDR3: TGTGCCAGCAGAGAGACAGGTCTTGAGCAGTTCTTC. Its translation is CASRETGLEQFF.

There are many counts of this clonotype. The J gene is TRBJ2-1, the V gene TRBV18; perhaps TRBD2 as D (5 bases). This CDR3 is 15 amino acids long. Germline-derived CDR1 and CDR2 are KGHSH and LQKENI. The V and J ends lost 2 bases and 4 bases respectively, with 12 bases between them. The CDR3 bases are TGTGCCAGCTCACCAGTGACTAAGCCTTACAATGAGCAGTTCTTC. Translating it yields CASSPVTKPYNEQFF. The full variable domain, rest sourced from reference TRBV18 and TRBJ2-1, is NAGVMQNPRHLVRRRGQEARLRCSPMKGHSHVYWYRQLPEEGLKFMVYLQKENIIDESGMPKERFSAEFPKEGPSILRIQQVVRGDSAAYFCASSPVTKPYNEQFFGPGTRLTVL.

A remark on this clonotype: This may stem from a read error, because a much larger clone lies one nucleotide away. J is TRBJ2-7 and V is TRBV4-3; D remains ambiguous. The CDR3 has 16 residues. Germline loops: CDR1 LGHNA, CDR2 YSLEER. Trimming removed 3 bases at V and 2 bases at J, with 17 bases between. This CDR3 is CASSHDIHSFPYEQYF. The CDR3 coding sequence is TGCGCCAGCAGCCACGATATACATTCTTTTCCCTACGAGCAGTACTTC.

A remark on this clonotype: This sequence may be a read error, since a much larger clone differs from it by one base. This chain links TRBV15 with TRBJ2-7, with D perhaps matching TRBD2 (6 bases). Trimming removed 1 base at V and 2 bases at J, with 15 bases between. The CDR3 has 16 residues. Germline assignment: CDR1 LNHNV and CDR2 YYDKDF (reference sequence). The CDR3 loop is CATSRVLGSGPYEQYF. The CDR3 DNA follows: TGTGCCACCAGCAGAGTGCTGGGTAGCGGCCCCTACGAGCAGTACTTC.

On this clonotype itself: Sequence at one end of the junction differs from germline and may be a read error. V and J are TRBV7-2 and TRBJ2-7; D tentatively reads TRBD1 or TRBD2 (6 bases each). This CDR3 spans 16 amino acids. Per the germline V gene, CDR1 is SGHTA and CDR2 is FQGNSA. The CDR3 is CASSLFAGQLSYKQYF. CDR3 coding DNA: TGTGCCAGCAGCTTGTTTGCGGGACAACTCTCCTACAAGCAGTACTTC.

This clonotype showed up many times. The chain has TRBV28 and TRBJ2-5; no firm D call. V shed 6 bases and J shed 4 bases, with 12 bases lying between them. The length of the CDR3 is 13 residues. Germline CDR1 is MDHEN and CDR2 is SYDVKM. The CDR3 DNA is TGTGCCAGCAGAGAAGGGCGGCGAGAGACCCAGTACTTC. Translation gives CASREGRRETQYF.

At least ten counts were recorded for this clonotype. The genes are TRBV28 and TRBJ2-5; D ambiguous. V lost 0 bases and J lost 2, with 7 bases in between. Per the germline V gene, CDR1 is MDHEN and CDR2 is SYDVKM. The CDR3 is 14 residues long. Here the CDR3 DNA reads TGTGCCAGCAGTTTATGGACCGCTCAAGAGACCCAGTACTTC. It specifies CASSLWTAQETQYF.

This clonotype was detected a few times. The V gene is TRBV5-6, the J gene TRBJ1-6; a weak D match, TRBD1 (5 bases). The ends were cut back, 7 bases at V and 10 bases at J, with 21 bases in the middle. The CDR3 is 15 amino acids. From germline, CDR1 is SGHDT and CDR2 YYEEEE. The CDR3 here is CASAVAWEQASPLHF. CDR3 DNA sequence: TGTGCCAGCGCAGTTGCATGGGAACAGGCGTCACCCCTCCACTTT.

This clonotype has ten or more counts. This chain uses TRBV20-1 with TRBJ2-6; D uncertain. V lost 5 bases and J lost 3, with 5 bases in between. Germline CDR1 reads DFQATT; CDR2 reads SNEGSKA (reference sequence). The CDR3 is 12 residues long. This CDR3 is CSAAGGANVLTF. In nucleotides, the CDR3 is TGCAGTGCTGCTGGTGGGGCCAACGTCCTGACTTTC.

This clonotype was seen repeatedly, ten times or more. CDR3 amino acids: CASSPPRDSYEQYF. The CDR3, as DNA: TGCGCCAGCAGCCCCCCGCGGGATTCCTACGAGCAGTACTTC. The chain links TRBV5-1 to TRBJ2-7, with D tentatively TRBD2 (6 bases). V was cut by 4 bases and J by 1 base, with 12 bases left in between. Germline values: CDR1 SGHRS, CDR2 YFSETQ. The CDR3 is 14 residues long.

Here the CDR3 reads CASSLFRGPNTGELFF. DNA of the CDR3: TGTGCCAGCAGCTTATTCAGGGGACCTAACACCGGGGAGCTGTTTTTT. V and J are TRBV7-9 and TRBJ2-2; D is possibly TRBD1 (6 bases). The V end was cut by 2 bases, the J end by 2 bases, with 12 bases between. This CDR3 spans 16 amino acids. Germline loops: CDR1 SEHNR, CDR2 FQNEAQ (reference sequence). The whole variable domain, remainder taken from reference TRBV7-9 and TRBJ2-2, is DTGVSQNPRHKITKRGQNVTFRCDPISEHNRLYWYRQTLGQGPEFLTYFQNEAQLEKSRLLSDRFSAERPKGSFSTLEIQRTEQGDSAMYLCASSLFRGPNTGELFFGEGSRLTVL.

This clonotype came up once. A read error is possible here, since a much larger clone lies one base away. Here the CDR3 DNA reads TGTGCCAGTAGCTCCTCCGGGAACACTGAAGCTTTCTTT. As protein: CASSSSGNTEAFF. J is TRBJ1-1 and V is TRBV19, with no clear D. CDR3 size: 13 residues. The germline V and J ends were trimmed by 6 bases and 1 base, with 9 bases remaining between them. CDR1 and CDR2 from the germline V gene are LNHDA and SQIVND (reference sequence). The whole variable domain, filled in from reference TRBV19 and TRBJ1-1, reads DGGITQSPKYLFRKEGQNVTLSCEQNLNHDAMYWYRQDPGQGLRLIYYSQIVNDFQKGDIAEGYSVSREKKESFPLTVTSAQKNPTAFYLCASSSSGNTEAFFGQGTRLTVV.

This clonotype was observed at least ten times. The CDR3 here is CASRAGGGRNTGELFF. The CDR3 DNA sequence: TGTGCCAGCAGGGCCGGGGGGGGTCGGAACACCGGGGAGCTGTTTTTT. The chain employs TRBV9 and TRBJ2-2; 8 bases match TRBD2. Germline V gives CDR1 SGDLS, CDR2 YYNGEE. The CDR3 has 16 residues. The V segment lost 5 bases and the J segment 1 base; nucleotides outside the gene matches: 7. Looking up the rest from reference TRBV9 and TRBJ2-2 gives the full variable domain: DSGVTQTPKHLITATGQRVTLRCSPRSGDLSVYWYQQSLDQGLQFLIQYYNGEERAKGNILERFSAQQFPDLHSELNLSSLELGDSALYFCASRAGGGRNTGELFFGEGSRLTVL.

This clonotype appeared many times. The chain carries TRBV30 and TRBJ1-2; D not certain. The germline gives CDR1 GTSNPN, CDR2 SVGIG (reference sequence). The germline V and J ends were trimmed by 0 bases and 2 bases, with 10 bases remaining between them. The CDR3 consists of 14 residues. CDR3: CAWSVPGRNYGYTF. The CDR3 DNA is TGTGCCTGGAGTGTGCCCGGCAGAAACTATGGCTACACCTTC.

This clonotype was recorded many times. This chain links TRBV5-1 with TRBJ2-1; tentative D call: TRBD2 (5 bases). Trimming left V 0 bases short and J 8 bases short, with 18 bases between. Germline CDR1 SGHRS, CDR2 YFSETQ. The CDR3 runs 16 residues. The CDR3 region has the DNA TGCGCCAGCAGCTTGGTGCTGTTCATGGGTAGCGATGAGCAGTTCTTC. Encoded protein: CASSLVLFMGSDEQFF.

This chain connects TRBV5-6 to TRBJ1-5; 11 nucleotides align to TRBD1. In germline, CDR1 is SGHDT, CDR2 YYEEEE. The J segment lost 7 bases and the V segment lost 5 bases, leaving 5 bases of the junction unmatched. The CDR3 covers 14 residues. CDR3 sequence (DNA): TGTGCCAGCAGTTGGGGGACAGGGGGGCAGCCCCAGCATTTT. It encodes CASSWGTGGQPQHF.

This clonotype came up many times. The chain employs TRBV5-1 and TRBJ2-2, with a possible D match to TRBD2 (6 bases). The CDR3 runs to 16 residues. Germline-derived CDR1 and CDR2 are SGHRS and YFSETQ. Trimming took off 1 base at V and 6 bases at J, with 16 bases between the two ends. In DNA form, the CDR3 reads TGCGCCAGCAGCTTGTGGGCGGGGAAGGACGCCGGGGAGCTGTTTTTT. It encodes CASSLWAGKDAGELFF.

This clonotype showed up many times. The chain recombines TRBV20-1 with TRBJ2-5; D is unresolved. The germline V gene has CDR1 DFQATT and CDR2 SNEGSKA (reference sequence). V lost 8 bases and J 2 bases, leaving 9 bases between the germline ends. This CDR3 contains 11 residues. Here the CDR3 reads CSPEVQETQYF. In DNA form, the CDR3 reads TGCAGTCCTGAGGTTCAAGAGACCCAGTACTTC.

This clonotype was counted at least ten times. The rearrangement links TRBV28 to TRBJ2-3, with TRBD1 as a possible D gene (6 bases). CDR3 length: 16 amino acids. The germline gives CDR1 MDHEN, CDR2 SYDVKM. V lost 7 bases to trimming and J lost 3 bases, with 20 bases between them. Written as DNA, the CDR3 is TGTGCCAGCACTCAACTCAAGTCAGGGGCGACAGATACGCAGTATTTT. This gives the protein CASTQLKSGATDTQYF.